Presented here are 7 T cell receptor beta chains from one specimen sequenced in a study of blood T cells in healthy people across ages. Sample-barcoded 5' priming and a J-beta primer mix drove a second PCR of roughly 6 to 12 cycles. TCRdb processed the 5' RACE reads anew with MiXCR; each CDR3 protein has one entry. The sample lists about 730,000 distinct CDR3 sequences; around 46% were seen once. The sample taken for sequencing was blood. These receptors were collected from a woman aged 55-75 years in good health.

The J gene is TRBJ2-1, the V gene TRBV11-2; D is perhaps TRBD2 (5 bases). This CDR3 has 15 residues. Germline values: CDR1 SGHAT, CDR2 FQNNGV. Trimming took 1 base from V and 6 from J, leaving 13 bases between them. The CDR3 DNA reads TGTGCCAGCAGCTTAGCGGGTCGGGATTCCAATGAGCAGTTCTTC. Its protein is CASSLAGRDSNEQFF.

The rearrangement joins TRBV20-1 to TRBJ2-6, with 8 bases that match TRBD1. The germline V gene has CDR1 DFQATT and CDR2 SNEGSKA (reference sequence). The CDR3 loop spans 16 amino acids. The junction had 9 bases not matched to a gene; V was cut back by 6 bases and J by 2 bases. The CDR3 is CSAPGQGSAGANVLTF. CDR3 DNA: TGCAGTGCCCCAGGACAGGGTAGCGCTGGGGCCAACGTCCTGACTTTC.

Points on this clonotype: Sequence at one end of the junction differs from germline and may be a read error. This sequence joins TRBV5-1 and TRBJ1-2; 8 nucleotides line up with TRBD1. Germline V gene lookup returns CDR1 SGHRS and CDR2 YFSETQ. The CDR3 has 14 residues. The CDR3 sequence is CASCLNDRGYGYTF. The CDR3 DNA is TGCGCCAGCTGCTTGAATGACAGGGGCTATGGCTACACCTTC.

This rearrangement joins TRBV6-6 to TRBJ2-4; 8 bases are shared with TRBD1. TRBJ2-7 matches the DNA end more closely, so the J call is doubtful. The CDR3 runs to 14 residues. Germline CDR1 and CDR2: MNHNY and SVGAGI (reference sequence). The CDR3 reads CASRVGQGQYEQYF. For the CDR3, the DNA is TGTGCCAGCAGAGTAGGACAGGGCCAATACGAGCAGTACTTC.

A word on this clonotype: A much larger clone differs by one base, so this may be a read error. This chain links TRBV3-1 with TRBJ2-3; no clear D. The V and J ends lost 0 bases and 4 bases respectively, with 8 bases between them. The CDR3 runs to 14 residues. CDR1 is LGHDT and CDR2 is YNNKEL in the germline V gene (reference sequence). In DNA form, the CDR3 reads TGTGCCAGCAGCCAAGAGGCAACCCCAGATACGCAGTATTTT. This sequence encodes CASSQEATPDTQYF.

To note about this clonotype: A read error may be the cause here, since a much bigger clone is one base away. The V and J genes are TRBV20-1 and TRBJ1-2, with TRBD1 as a possible D gene (6 bases). Trimming took 0 bases from V and 8 from J, leaving 22 bases between them. The CDR3 sequence is 16 residues long. Germline lookup yields CDR1 DFQATT and CDR2 SNEGSKA (reference sequence). The CDR3 loop is CSARDAGARGARGYTF. The CDR3 DNA sequence: TGCAGTGCTAGAGACGCGGGGGCACGGGGGGCTCGAGGCTACACCTTC.

This clonotype was counted a few times. V and J are TRBV12-3 or TRBV12-4 and TRBJ1-1; no firm D call. This CDR3 is built from 14 residues. V gave up 6 bases and J gave up 5 bases, with 16 bases separating them. Written as DNA, the CDR3 is TGTGCCAGCAGGGGGTATTTGACGAATACTGAAGCTTTCTTT. The encoded protein is CASRGYLTNTEAFF.